Below are 32 T cell receptor beta chains sequenced from a single sample in a study of blood T cell repertoires in COVID-19. Measured with immunoSEQ multiplex PCR; TCRdb has only the in-frame clones, and not every one. The table has about 310,000 clones, 85% to 90% seen once. Source material: PBMCs or T cells enriched from blood (not recorded which). These receptors were obtained from a woman aged 25 to 39 who had recovered from COVID-19.

The chain uses TRBV27 and TRBJ2-1; TRBD2 is a possible D gene (5 bases). The V gene lost 0 bases and the J gene lost 4 bases, with 10 bases spanning the gap. The CDR3 spans 15 residues. Germline V gene data show CDR1 as MNHEY and CDR2 as SMNVEV (reference sequence). The CDR3 loop reads CASSLSWTSYNEQFF. The CDR3 DNA reads TGTGCCAGCAGTTTATCCTGGACTTCATACAATGAGCAGTTCTTC.

The gene calls are TRBV3-1 (or the pseudogene TRBV3-2) and TRBJ1-3; D unclear. The V end lost 4 bases, the J end lost 1 base, and 11 bases lay between the germline ends. Germline CDR1 reads LGHDT; CDR2 reads YNNKEL (reference sequence). The CDR3 is 15 residues long. Here the CDR3 reads CASSLLGSSGNTIYF. The DNA of the CDR3 is TGTGCCAGCAGCCTCCTAGGGAGTTCTGGAAACACCATATATTTT.

This chain links TRBV5-1 with TRBJ2-7, with a tentative D call TRBD2 (6 bases). V was cut by 4 bases and J by 5 bases, with 19 bases left in between. The CDR3 totals 15 residues. Germline CDR1 and CDR2: SGHRS and YFSETQ. Here the CDR3 reads CASSRWGTQADEQYF. The DNA of the CDR3 is TGCGCCAGCAGCCGATGGGGGACTCAGGCGGACGAGCAGTACTTC.

This clone has only one observation. The sample carries other DNA sequences with the same CDR3. The V gene is TRBV2, the J gene TRBJ2-2; weak D call: TRBD2 (5 bases). The V gene lost 1 base and the J gene lost 2 bases, with 8 bases spanning the gap. The V gene's germline CDR1 is SNHLY and CDR2 FYNNEI. CDR3 length equals 15 residues. The CDR3 region is CASSEGLANTGELFF. The CDR3 coding sequence is TGTGCCAGCAGTGAAGGGCTAGCAAACACCGGGGAGCTGTTTTTT. Variable domain in full (rest from reference TRBV2 and TRBJ2-2): EPEVTQTPSHQVTQMGQEVILRCVPISNHLYFYWYRQILGQKVEFLVSFYNNEISEKSEIFDDQFSVERPDGSNFTLKIRSTKLEDSAMYFCASSEGLANTGELFFGEGSRLTVL.

The genes are TRBV18 and TRBJ2-1; TRBD1 agrees at 8 bases. This CDR3 contains 19 residues. Per the germline V gene, CDR1 is KGHSH and CDR2 is LQKENI. V lost 3 bases to trimming and J lost 0 bases; unmatched junction nucleotides: 13. CDR3 residues: CASSPDPSRTGSSYNEQFF. CDR3 coding DNA: TGTGCCAGCTCACCCGACCCTTCGAGGACAGGGAGCTCCTACAATGAGCAGTTCTTC.

The rearrangement uses TRBV28 and TRBJ1-6; D gene ambiguous. Germline loops: CDR1 MDHEN, CDR2 SYDVKM. CDR3 length: 11 amino acids. V shed 6 bases and J shed 10 bases, with 7 bases lying between them. CDR3 residues: CASSERSPLHF. As DNA, the CDR3 is TGTGCCAGCAGCGAGAGGTCACCCCTCCACTTT.

The chain recombines TRBV13 with TRBJ1-6; weak D call: TRBD1 (5 bases). Trimming shortened V by 2 bases and J by 7 bases, and 18 bases separated the two germline ends. Germline loops: CDR1 PRHDT, CDR2 FYEKMQ (reference sequence). The CDR3 is 17 residues long. CDR3 protein: CASSLLSQGGLNSPLHF. The CDR3 nucleotides are TGTGCCAGCAGCTTACTGAGCCAGGGAGGGTTGAATTCACCCCTCCACTTT.

The chain recombines TRBV5-1 with TRBJ2-7; 11 positions match TRBD2. Germline V gives CDR1 SGHRS, CDR2 YFSETQ. The CDR3 extends over 15 amino acids. Trimming removed 3 bases from V and 2 bases from J; junction bases left unmatched: 4. CDR3 amino acids: CASSSLAGGPYEQYF. In DNA, the CDR3 is TGCGCCAGCAGCTCCCTAGCGGGAGGACCCTACGAGCAGTACTTC.

The chain uses TRBV29-1 and TRBJ2-3; D ambiguous. The CDR3 covers 18 residues. Germline-derived CDR1 and CDR2 are SQVTM and ANQGSEA. V dropped 0 bases and J dropped 7 bases, with 26 bases sitting between them. CDR3 nucleotide sequence: TGCAGCGTTGAAGACCAAGCTTGGTTTCAAGTCGGTTCGAATACGCAGTATTTT. Translation gives CSVEDQAWFQVGSNTQYF.

The chain combines TRBV28 with TRBJ2-3; 16 bases match TRBD2. The junction had 10 bases not matched to a gene; V was cut back by 10 bases and J by 6 bases. The CDR3 has 16 amino acids. Germline V gene sequence: CDR1 MDHEN, CDR2 SYDVKM. CDR3 protein: CATTGTSGRAPDTQYF. The CDR3 DNA is TGTGCCACTACCGGGACTAGCGGGAGGGCCCCCGATACGCAGTATTTT.

This CDR3 is CASSYAGRTGREKLFF. The CDR3 DNA sequence: TGTGCCAGCAGTTACGCGGGCCGGACAGGGAGAGAAAAACTGTTTTTT. This chain connects TRBV6-5 to TRBJ1-4; 8 bases are shared with TRBD1. Trimming removed 2 bases from V and 8 bases from J; junction bases left unmatched: 10. CDR1 is MNHEY and CDR2 is SVGAGI in the germline V gene. The CDR3 is 16 amino acids.

The gene calls are TRBV28 and TRBJ2-5; D gene unclear. Germline V CDR1 and CDR2: MDHEN, SYDVKM. The CDR3 length is 17 residues. Trimming took 1 base from V and 4 from J, leaving 19 bases between them. The CDR3 is CASSLFGPQTSIETQYF. The CDR3, as DNA: TGTGCCAGCAGTTTATTCGGCCCCCAGACTTCAATAGAGACCCAGTACTTC.

The V gene is TRBV3-1 (or the pseudogene TRBV3-2), the J gene TRBJ2-5; 7 nucleotides agree with TRBD2. Germline loops: CDR1 LGHDT, CDR2 YNNKEL (reference sequence). This CDR3 is 17 amino acids long. The J segment lost 0 bases and the V segment lost 1 base, leaving 8 bases of the junction unmatched. CDR3 coding DNA: TGTGCCAGCAGCCAAGTTGGGAGGGCCGCCTACCAAGAGACCCAGTACTTC. Protein sequence: CASSQVGRAAYQETQYF.

The chain joins TRBV7-9 to TRBJ2-7, with D tentatively TRBD1 (5 bases). CDR1 and CDR2 from the germline V gene are SEHNR and FQNEAQ (reference sequence). The CDR3 runs 14 residues. V gave up 5 bases and J gave up 2 bases, with 13 bases separating them. The CDR3 loop is CASSPTVGPYEQYF. The CDR3 nucleotides are TGTGCCAGCAGCCCGACAGTGGGCCCCTACGAGCAGTACTTC.

As regards this clone: Additional DNA sequences in this sample encode the identical CDR3. This sequence joins TRBV27 and TRBJ2-1, with D possibly being TRBD2 (6 bases). The germline gives CDR1 MNHEY, CDR2 SMNVEV (reference sequence). V lost 3 bases and J lost 3, with 12 bases in between. This CDR3 contains 15 residues. For the CDR3, the DNA is TGTGCCAGCAGTTTGCGGGGCCCTCTCTACAATGAGCAGTTCTTC. Protein: CASSLRGPLYNEQFF.

The V and J genes are TRBV20-1 and TRBJ2-3; TRBD2 agrees at 10 bases. J was trimmed by 6 bases and V by 3 bases; bases with no gene match: 18. The CDR3 consists of 18 residues. Per the germline V gene, CDR1 is DFQATT and CDR2 is SNEGSKA (reference sequence). CDR3 amino acids: CSASLPSGSTDVGDTQYF. CDR3 bases: TGCAGTGCTAGTTTGCCTAGCGGGAGTACGGACGTGGGGGATACGCAGTATTTT.

This chain links TRBV18 with TRBJ1-1; possible D gene TRBD1, 5 bases. The CDR3 has 16 amino acids. The germline V gene encodes CDR1 KGHSH and CDR2 LQKENI. Trimming pared 2 bases from V and 3 bases from J, leaving 16 bases between. CDR3 DNA sequence: TGTGCCAGCTCACCAAGGATTGACACGGGGGACACTGAAGCTTTCTTT. This codes for CASSPRIDTGDTEAFF.

In DNA, the CDR3 is TGTGCCAGCAGTTGGACAATCGGAGAGACCCAGTACTTC. Protein product: CASSWTIGETQYF. This rearrangement joins TRBV6-5 to TRBJ2-5; maybe TRBD1 (5 bases). The CDR3 covers 13 residues. The V and J ends lost 4 bases and 4 bases respectively, with 10 bases between them. CDR1 is MNHEY, CDR2 SVGAGI, per germline.

The chain is built from TRBV10-3 and TRBJ2-5, with D perhaps matching TRBD1 (6 bases). The germline CDR1 and CDR2 sequences are ENHRY and SYGVKD. This CDR3 region has 14 residues. V was clipped by 6 bases and J by 4 bases, with 15 bases between them. The CDR3 region has the DNA TGTGCCATCAGAGGAACAGGGTCAAGAGAGACCCAGTACTTC. This gives the protein CAIRGTGSRETQYF.

CDR3 coding DNA: TGCGCCAGCAGCTCAGTAGCGGGAGATGATAGTACGCAGTATTTT. Its translation is CASSSVAGDDSTQYF. The chain couples TRBV5-1 to TRBJ2-3; the match to TRBD2 covers 9 bases. The CDR3 spans 15 residues. Germline loops: CDR1 SGHRS, CDR2 YFSETQ. The ends lost 3 bases at V and 8 bases at J; junction bases unmatched: 10.

The chain has TRBV29-1 and TRBJ2-5; perhaps TRBD2 as D (5 bases). In germline, CDR1 is SQVTM, CDR2 ANQGSEA. Trimming took off 5 bases at V and 0 bases at J, with 16 bases between the two ends. The CDR3 covers 15 residues. CDR3 in DNA: TGCAGCGTTATCGGCTTGAGGGCAGACCAAGAGACCCAGTACTTC. The encoded protein is CSVIGLRADQETQYF.

The rearrangement uses TRBV9 and TRBJ2-3, with 11 bases lining up with TRBD1. CDR3 size: 15 residues. Germline loops: CDR1 SGDLS, CDR2 YYNGEE. V shed 4 bases, J shed 4 bases, and the junction held 5 bases outside the gene matches. The CDR3 spells CASSQRTGGSDTQYF. CDR3 coding DNA: TGTGCCAGCAGCCAGAGGACAGGGGGCTCAGATACGCAGTATTTT.

This rearrangement joins TRBV19 to TRBJ2-1; 15 bases are a match to TRBD2. Germline V CDR1 and CDR2: LNHDA, SQIVND (reference sequence). This CDR3 is 20 amino acids long. V trimming: 4 bases; J trimming: 0 bases; junction bases outside the gene matches: 10. The CDR3 here is CASSTPRGTSGRSSYNEQFF. In DNA form, the CDR3 reads TGTGCCAGTAGTACCCCCCGGGGGACTAGCGGGAGGAGCTCCTACAATGAGCAGTTCTTC.

The chain links TRBV4-2 to TRBJ1-5, with D possibly TRBD1 on 5 matching bases. Per germline, CDR1 LGHNA and CDR2 YNFKEQ. Deletions cut 0 bases from V and 3 bases from J, with 12 bases between. The CDR3 runs 16 residues. CDR3 sequence reads: CASSQDLQGPNQPQHF. CDR3 sequence (DNA): TGTGCCAGCAGCCAAGATTTGCAGGGCCCCAATCAGCCCCAGCATTTT.

The gene calls are TRBV28 and TRBJ1-2; the D is unclear. The CDR3 length is 15 residues. Trimming stripped 2 bases from V and 2 bases from J, with 12 bases between. Germline V lookup: CDR1 MDHEN, CDR2 SYDVKM. The chain's CDR3 is CASSLIRIANYGYTF. As DNA, the CDR3 is TGTGCCAGCAGTTTAATCAGAATCGCCAACTATGGCTACACCTTC.

V usage is TRBV7-9 and J usage is TRBJ2-5, with 8 positions matching TRBD2. The J segment lost 6 bases and the V segment lost 4 bases, leaving 19 bases of the junction unmatched. Germline loops: CDR1 SEHNR, CDR2 FQNEAQ (reference sequence). The CDR3 has 18 residues. The chain's CDR3 is CASSSPVAGTLDGKTQYF. Here the CDR3 DNA reads TGTGCCAGCAGCTCCCCCGTAGCGGGGACCTTGGACGGGAAGACCCAGTACTTC.

A single count supports this clone. The V gene is TRBV18, the J gene TRBJ1-1; unclear D gene. This CDR3 comprises 14 residues. Germline values: CDR1 KGHSH, CDR2 LQKENI. V gave up 5 bases and J gave up 5 bases, with 15 bases separating them. The CDR3 spells CASSLSSTPTEAFF. In nucleotides, the CDR3 is TGTGCCAGCTCATTATCGTCTACGCCGACTGAAGCTTTCTTT.

The chain has TRBV19 and TRBJ1-2; no clear D. V shed 5 bases and J shed 8 bases, with 15 bases lying between them. The CDR3 is 13 amino acids. Germline V gene sequence: CDR1 LNHDA, CDR2 SQIVND (reference sequence). Here the CDR3 DNA reads TGTGCCAGTAGTCAGGTAGAGGGTGGCGGCTACACCTTC. Translated: CASSQVEGGGYTF.

This chain links TRBV4-2 with TRBJ2-7, with 9 nucleotides matching TRBD2. The CDR3 has 21 residues. CDR1 and CDR2 from the germline V gene are LGHNA and YNFKEQ. V lost 0 bases and J lost 3; bases outside the gene matches: 21. The CDR3 nucleotides are TGTGCCAGCAGCCAAGATGGTATATTCGTAGGGCGGGAGGGCCAATACTACGAGCAGTACTTC. Amino acid sequence: CASSQDGIFVGREGQYYEQYF.

The chain uses TRBV11-2 and TRBJ1-3; D uncertain. Trimming pared 5 bases from V and 4 bases from J, leaving 9 bases between. Germline V gives CDR1 SGHAT, CDR2 FQNNGV. The CDR3 runs to 13 residues. The CDR3 DNA follows: TGTGCCAGCAGCGTATCCAGGGGAAACACCATATATTTT. Amino acids: CASSVSRGNTIYF.

Written as DNA, the CDR3 is TGTGCCAGCAGCTTAGAAGCGGGCCAAAACACCGGGGAGCTGTTTTTT. This encodes CASSLEAGQNTGELFF. This chain uses TRBV7-9 with TRBJ2-2; tentative D call: TRBD2 (6 bases). V was cut by 1 base and J by 2 bases, with 11 bases left in between. This CDR3 is built from 16 residues. Germline-derived CDR1 and CDR2 are SEHNR and FQNEAQ (reference sequence).

This clone was counted once. The genes are TRBV3-1 (or the pseudogene TRBV3-2) and TRBJ2-2; D possibly corresponds to TRBD2 (7 bases). The V end was cut by 7 bases, the J end by 3 bases, with 12 bases between. In germline, CDR1 is LGHDT, CDR2 YNNKEL (reference sequence). The CDR3 sequence is 14 residues long. As DNA, the CDR3 is TGTGCCAGCACCCCGGGGGGCGACACCGGGGAGCTGTTTTTT. This sequence encodes CASTPGGDTGELFF.